This is a list of T cell receptor beta chains from one sample in a study of shared clonotypes between healthy human individuals. Assay used: immunoSEQ multiplex PCR; TCRdb lists only in-frame clones, some missing. This sample yields 2 million to 2.5 million clones, of which more than 85% are seen a single time; about 0.39% belongs to the top ten. Sequenced sample: naive CD4+ T cells from PBMCs. These receptors all come from a man aged 18-30 years in good health. Some clones in this sample may be carry-over from other donors' samples. CDR3s include the opening cysteine and the closing phenylalanine or tryptophan. D genes are given only for firm matches. Not every row has a clone size; where given, it reads once, few, many or a size class.

j_gene | v_gene | d_gene | abundance | CDR3aa | CDR3nt
TRBJ1-5 | TRBV19 | NA | NA | CASSTRPDYSNQPQHF | TGTGCCAGTAGTACGAGGCCAGACTATAGCAATCAGCCCCAGCATTTT
TRBJ1-2 | TRBV28 | TRBD1 | NA | CASSTTSGTAYGYTF | TGTGCCAGCAGTACCACATCCGGGACAGCTTATGGCTACACCTTC
TRBJ2-2 | TRBV7-8 | TRBD1 | NA | CASSPRQGRFTGELFF | TGTGCCAGCAGCCCCCGACAGGGGAGGTTCACCGGGGAGCTGTTTTTT
TRBJ1-3 | TRBV9 | NA | NA | CASRNTPQDSNPGNTIYF | TGTGCCAGCAGGAATACACCCCAGGACAGCAACCCTGGAAACACCATATATTTT
TRBJ2-5 | TRBV5-1 | NA | NA | CASSLGVGGETQYF | TGCGCCAGCAGCTTGGGGGTCGGGGGCGAGACCCAGTACTTC
TRBJ1-5 | TRBV28 | NA | NA | CASSSLYQPQHF | TGTGCCAGCAGTTCCCTGTATCAGCCCCAGCATTTT
TRBJ2-4 | TRBV2 | TRBD1 | NA | CASRVNRGPKNIQYF | TGTGCCAGCAGGGTTAACAGGGGGCCCAAAAACATTCAGTACTTC
TRBJ2-7 | TRBV19 | TRBD2 | NA | CASSRTSPSYEQYF | TGTGCCAGTAGTAGGACTAGCCCTTCCTACGAGCAGTACTTC
TRBJ1-1 | TRBV7-8 | NA | NA | CASSLAALKAEAFF | TGTGCCAGCAGCTTAGCGGCACTCAAGGCTGAAGCTTTCTTT
TRBJ2-1 | TRBV2 | NA | NA | CASKVQGVSYNEQFF | TGTGCCAGCAAAGTTCAGGGAGTATCCTACAATGAGCAGTTCTTC
TRBJ2-3 | TRBV6-6 | NA | NA | CASSYSGPPTDTQYF | TGTGCCAGCAGTTACTCGGGACCACCCACAGATACGCAGTATTTT
TRBJ2-1 | TRBV6-5 | NA | NA | CASSYRSYNEQFF | TGTGCCAGCAGTTACAGATCCTACAATGAGCAGTTCTTC
TRBJ2-7 | TRBV15 | NA | NA | CATSRVQSYEQYF | TGTGCCACCAGCAGAGTCCAATCCTACGAGCAGTACTTC
TRBJ1-3 | TRBV6-1 | NA | NA | CATDSEAGNTIYF | TGTGCCACAGACTCTGAAGCTGGAAACACCATATATTTT
TRBJ2-5 | TRBV10-3 | NA | once | CAISEVGETQYF | TGTGCCATCAGTGAAGTGGGGGAGACCCAGTACTTC
TRBJ1-1 | TRBV11-3 | TRBD1 | NA | CASSFIPGQVTEAFF | TGTGCCAGCAGCTTCATACCGGGACAGGTAACTGAAGCTTTCTTT